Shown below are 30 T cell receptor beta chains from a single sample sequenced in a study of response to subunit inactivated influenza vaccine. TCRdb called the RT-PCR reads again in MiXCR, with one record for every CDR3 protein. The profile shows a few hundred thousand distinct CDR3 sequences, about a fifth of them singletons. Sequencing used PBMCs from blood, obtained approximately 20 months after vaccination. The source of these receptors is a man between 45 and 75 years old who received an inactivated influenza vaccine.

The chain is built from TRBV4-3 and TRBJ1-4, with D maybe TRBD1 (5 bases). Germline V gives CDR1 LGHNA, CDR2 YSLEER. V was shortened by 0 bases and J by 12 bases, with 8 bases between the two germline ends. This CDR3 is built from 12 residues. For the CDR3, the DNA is TGCGCCAGCAGCCAAGATTGGGGGGAACTGTTTTTT. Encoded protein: CASSQDWGELFF.

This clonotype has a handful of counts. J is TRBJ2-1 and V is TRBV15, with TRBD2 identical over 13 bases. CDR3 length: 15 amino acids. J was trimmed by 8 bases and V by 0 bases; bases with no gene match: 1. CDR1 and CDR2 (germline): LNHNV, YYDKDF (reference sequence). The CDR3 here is CATSRDGTSGDEQFF. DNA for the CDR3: TGTGCCACCAGCAGAGATGGGACTAGCGGGGATGAGCAGTTCTTC.

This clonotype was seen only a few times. The CDR3 is CASSPRGGFQEAFF. The CDR3 DNA follows: TGTGCCAGCAGCCCCAGGGGGGGGTTCCAGGAAGCTTTCTTT. The chain combines TRBV12-3 or TRBV12-4 with TRBJ1-1; 7 bases line up with TRBD1. The V and J ends lost 6 bases and 8 bases, in that order; junction bases with no gene match: 12. The CDR3 spans 14 residues.

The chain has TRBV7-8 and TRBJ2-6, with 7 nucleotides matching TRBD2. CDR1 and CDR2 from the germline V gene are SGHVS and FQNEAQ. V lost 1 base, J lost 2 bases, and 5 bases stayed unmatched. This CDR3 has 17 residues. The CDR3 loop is CASSLVGGVAGANVLTF. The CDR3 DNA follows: TGTGCCAGCAGCTTAGTGGGGGGGGTCGCTGGGGCCAACGTCCTGACTTTC.

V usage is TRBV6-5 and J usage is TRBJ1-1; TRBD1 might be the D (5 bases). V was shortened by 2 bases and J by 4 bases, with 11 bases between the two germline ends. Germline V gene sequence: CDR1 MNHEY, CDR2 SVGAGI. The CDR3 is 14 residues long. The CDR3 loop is CASSYPGTATEAFF. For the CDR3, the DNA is TGTGCCAGCAGTTACCCCGGGACTGCCACTGAAGCTTTCTTT.

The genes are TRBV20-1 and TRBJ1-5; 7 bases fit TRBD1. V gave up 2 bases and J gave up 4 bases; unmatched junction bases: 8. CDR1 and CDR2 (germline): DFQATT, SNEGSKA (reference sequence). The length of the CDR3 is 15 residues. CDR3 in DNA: TGCAGTGCTAGACAAACAGGGGCGCTGAATCAGCCCCAGCATTTT. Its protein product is CSARQTGALNQPQHF.

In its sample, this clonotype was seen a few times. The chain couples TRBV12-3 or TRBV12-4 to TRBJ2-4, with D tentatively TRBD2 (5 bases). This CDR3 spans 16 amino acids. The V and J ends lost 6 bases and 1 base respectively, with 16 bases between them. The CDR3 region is CASRGTRGPAKNIQYF. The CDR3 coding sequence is TGTGCCAGCAGGGGAACACGGGGTCCGGCCAAAAACATTCAGTACTTC.

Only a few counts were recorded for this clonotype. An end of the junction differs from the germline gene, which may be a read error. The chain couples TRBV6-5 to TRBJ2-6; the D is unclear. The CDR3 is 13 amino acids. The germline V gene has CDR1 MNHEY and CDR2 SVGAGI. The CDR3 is CASRYSGANVLTF. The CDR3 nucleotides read TGTGCCAGCAGATACTCTGGGGCCAACGTCCTGACTTTC.

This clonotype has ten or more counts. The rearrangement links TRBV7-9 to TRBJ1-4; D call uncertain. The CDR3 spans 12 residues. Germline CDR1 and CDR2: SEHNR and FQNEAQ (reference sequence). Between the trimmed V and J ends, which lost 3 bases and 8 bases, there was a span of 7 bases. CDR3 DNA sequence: TGTGCCAGCAGCTTTCACGGAGAAAAACTGTTTTTT. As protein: CASSFHGEKLFF.

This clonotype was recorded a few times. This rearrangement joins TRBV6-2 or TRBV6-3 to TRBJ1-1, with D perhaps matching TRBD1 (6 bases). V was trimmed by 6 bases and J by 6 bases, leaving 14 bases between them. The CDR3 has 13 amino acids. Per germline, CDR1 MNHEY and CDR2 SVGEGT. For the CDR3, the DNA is TGTGCCAGCAGAACAGGGATTGAGGCTGAAGCTTTCTTT. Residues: CASRTGIEAEAFF.

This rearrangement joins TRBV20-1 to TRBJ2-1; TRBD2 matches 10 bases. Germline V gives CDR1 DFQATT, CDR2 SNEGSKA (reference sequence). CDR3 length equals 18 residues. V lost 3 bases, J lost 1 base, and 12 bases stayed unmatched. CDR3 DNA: TGCAGTGCTAGGGTGGGTCTAGCGGGGGCCCGATCCTACAATGAGCAGTTCTTC. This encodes CSARVGLAGARSYNEQFF.

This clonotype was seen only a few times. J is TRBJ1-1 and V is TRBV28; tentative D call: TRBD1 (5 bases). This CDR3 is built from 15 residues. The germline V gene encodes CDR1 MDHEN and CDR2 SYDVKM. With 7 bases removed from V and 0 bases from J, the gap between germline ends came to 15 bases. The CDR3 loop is CASTFQGSMNTEAFF. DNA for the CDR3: TGTGCCAGCACCTTTCAGGGATCCATGAACACTGAAGCTTTCTTT.

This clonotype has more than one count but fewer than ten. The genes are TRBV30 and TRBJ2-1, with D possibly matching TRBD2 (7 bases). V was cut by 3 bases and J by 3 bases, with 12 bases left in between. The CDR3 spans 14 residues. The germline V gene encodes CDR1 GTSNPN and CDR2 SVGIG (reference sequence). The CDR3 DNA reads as TGTGCCTGGAGGGGGGGGCAGGGCTACAATGAGCAGTTCTTC. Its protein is CAWRGGQGYNEQFF.

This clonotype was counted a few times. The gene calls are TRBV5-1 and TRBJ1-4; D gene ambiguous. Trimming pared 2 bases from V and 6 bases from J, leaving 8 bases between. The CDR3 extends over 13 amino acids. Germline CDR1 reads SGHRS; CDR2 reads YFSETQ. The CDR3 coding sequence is TGCGCCAGCAGCTTAATGACGGATGAAAAACTGTTTTTT. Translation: CASSLMTDEKLFF.

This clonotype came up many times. This chain's CDR3 is CASSQATVNTGELFF. CDR3 coding DNA: TGCGCCAGCAGCCAAGCCACGGTGAACACCGGGGAGCTGTTTTTT. This chain joins TRBV4-3 and TRBJ2-2; the D is unclear. This CDR3 is 15 amino acids long. Germline V gene lookup returns CDR1 LGHNA and CDR2 YSLEER. Trimming took off 1 base at V and 1 base at J, with 7 bases between the two ends.

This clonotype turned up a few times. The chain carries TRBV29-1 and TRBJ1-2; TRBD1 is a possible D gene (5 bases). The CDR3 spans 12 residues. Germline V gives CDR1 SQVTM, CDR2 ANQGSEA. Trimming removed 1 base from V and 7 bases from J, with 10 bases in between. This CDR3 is CSVEGGRAGYTF. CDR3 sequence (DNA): TGCAGCGTTGAAGGGGGCAGGGCTGGCTACACCTTC.

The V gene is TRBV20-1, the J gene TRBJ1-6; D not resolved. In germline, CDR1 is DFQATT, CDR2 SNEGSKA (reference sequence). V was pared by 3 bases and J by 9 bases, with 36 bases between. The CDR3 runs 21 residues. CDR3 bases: TGCAGTGCTAGTTCGTCGGTTGTTGGGCCAGCTACGCTCCTGCCTGGTTCACCCCTCCACTTT. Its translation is CSASSSVVGPATLLPGSPLHF.

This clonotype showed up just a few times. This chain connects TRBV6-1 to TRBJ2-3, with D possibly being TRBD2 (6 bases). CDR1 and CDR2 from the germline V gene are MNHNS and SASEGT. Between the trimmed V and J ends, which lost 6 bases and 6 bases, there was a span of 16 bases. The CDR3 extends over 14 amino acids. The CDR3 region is CASRGLLGSDTQYF. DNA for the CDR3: TGTGCCAGCAGGGGACTTCTTGGTTCGGATACGCAGTATTTT.

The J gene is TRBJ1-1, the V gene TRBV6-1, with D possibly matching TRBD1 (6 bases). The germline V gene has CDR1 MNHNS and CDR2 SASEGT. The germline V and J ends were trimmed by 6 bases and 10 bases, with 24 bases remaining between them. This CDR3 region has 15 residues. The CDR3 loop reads CASSARDTRTEGAFF. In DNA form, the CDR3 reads TGTGCCAGCAGCGCTCGGGACACTCGAACGGAGGGAGCTTTCTTT.

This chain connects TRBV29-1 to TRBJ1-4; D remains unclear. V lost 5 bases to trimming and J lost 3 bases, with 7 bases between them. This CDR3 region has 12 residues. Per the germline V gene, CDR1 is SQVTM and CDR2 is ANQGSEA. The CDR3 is CSVQQSNEKLFF. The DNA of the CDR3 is TGCAGCGTTCAGCAATCTAATGAAAAACTGTTTTTT.

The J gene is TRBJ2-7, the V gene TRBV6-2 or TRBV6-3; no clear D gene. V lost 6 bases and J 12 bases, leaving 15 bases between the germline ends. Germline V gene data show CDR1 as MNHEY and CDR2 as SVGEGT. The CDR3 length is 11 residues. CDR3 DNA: TGTGCCAGCAGCCCCCGGATGTGGCTGTACTTC. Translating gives CASSPRMWLYF.

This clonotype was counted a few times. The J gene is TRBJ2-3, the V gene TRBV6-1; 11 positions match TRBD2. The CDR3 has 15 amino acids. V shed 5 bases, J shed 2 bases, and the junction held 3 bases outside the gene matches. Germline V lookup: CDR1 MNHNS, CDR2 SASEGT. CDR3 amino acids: CASSPTSGATDTQYF. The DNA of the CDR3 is TGTGCCAGCAGTCCGACTAGCGGGGCCACAGATACGCAGTATTTT.

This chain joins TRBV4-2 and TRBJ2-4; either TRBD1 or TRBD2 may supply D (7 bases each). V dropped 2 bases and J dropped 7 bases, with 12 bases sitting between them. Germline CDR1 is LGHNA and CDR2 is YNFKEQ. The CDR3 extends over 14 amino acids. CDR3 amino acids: CASSQSGGGNIQYF. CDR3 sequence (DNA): TGTGCCAGCAGCCAATCAGGGGGGGGCAACATTCAGTACTTC.

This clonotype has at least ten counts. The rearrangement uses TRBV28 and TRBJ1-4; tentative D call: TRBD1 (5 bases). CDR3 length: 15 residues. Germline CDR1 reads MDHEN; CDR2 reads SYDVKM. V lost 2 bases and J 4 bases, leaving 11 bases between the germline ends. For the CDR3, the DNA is TGTGCCAGCAGTTTAAGACTGGGGGGTAATGAAAAACTGTTTTTT. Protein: CASSLRLGGNEKLFF.

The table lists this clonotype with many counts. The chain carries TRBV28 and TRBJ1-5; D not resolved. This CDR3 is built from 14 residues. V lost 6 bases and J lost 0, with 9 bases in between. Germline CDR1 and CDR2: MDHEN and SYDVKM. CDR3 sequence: CASSSYVSNQPQHF. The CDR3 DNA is TGTGCCAGCAGCAGTTACGTTAGCAATCAGCCCCAGCATTTT.

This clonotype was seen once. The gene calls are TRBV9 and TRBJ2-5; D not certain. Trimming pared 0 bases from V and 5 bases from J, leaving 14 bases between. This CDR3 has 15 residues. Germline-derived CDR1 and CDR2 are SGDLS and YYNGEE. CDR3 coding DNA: TGTGCCAGCAGCGTAGCTGCTAGTTGGCAGGAGACCCAGTACTTC. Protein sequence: CASSVAASWQETQYF. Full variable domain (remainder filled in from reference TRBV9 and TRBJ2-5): DSGVTQTPKHLITATGQRVTLRCSPRSGDLSVYWYQQSLDQGLQFLIQYYNGEERAKGNILERFSAQQFPDLHSELNLSSLELGDSALYFCASSVAASWQETQYFGPGTRLLVL.

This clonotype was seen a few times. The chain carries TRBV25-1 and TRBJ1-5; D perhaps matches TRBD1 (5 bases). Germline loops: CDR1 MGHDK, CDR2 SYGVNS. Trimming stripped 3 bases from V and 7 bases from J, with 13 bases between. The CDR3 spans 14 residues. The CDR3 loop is CASSETARGQPQHF. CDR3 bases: TGTGCCAGCAGTGAGACAGCGAGGGGCCAGCCCCAGCATTTT.

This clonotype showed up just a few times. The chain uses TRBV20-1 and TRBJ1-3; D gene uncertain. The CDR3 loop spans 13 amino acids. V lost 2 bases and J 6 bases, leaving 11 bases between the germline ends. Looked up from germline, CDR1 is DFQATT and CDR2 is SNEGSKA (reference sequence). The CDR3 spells CSARLLSLNTIYF. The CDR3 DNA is TGCAGTGCTAGATTACTCAGTTTAAACACCATATATTTT.

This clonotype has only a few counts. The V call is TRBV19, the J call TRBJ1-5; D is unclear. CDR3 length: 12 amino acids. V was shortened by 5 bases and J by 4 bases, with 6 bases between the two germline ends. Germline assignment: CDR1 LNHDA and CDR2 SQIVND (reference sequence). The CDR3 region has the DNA TGTGCCAGTAGTGCCTGGAATCAGCCCCAGCATTTT. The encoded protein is CASSAWNQPQHF.

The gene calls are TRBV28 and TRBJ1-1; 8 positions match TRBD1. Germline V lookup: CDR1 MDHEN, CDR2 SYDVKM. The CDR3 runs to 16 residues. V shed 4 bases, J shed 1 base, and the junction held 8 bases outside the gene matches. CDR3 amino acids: CASSSDRVYSNTEAFF. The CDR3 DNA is TGTGCCAGCAGTTCGGACAGGGTGTATTCGAACACTGAAGCTTTCTTT.